This T cell receptor (beta chain) derives from a study of T cells after yellow fever vaccination. TCR cDNA was made by 5'RACE template switching, adding a universal primer site and UMIs. TCRdb reanalysed the 5' RACE reads using MiXCR and keeps one entry per CDR3 protein. The sample contains some 320,000 distinct CDR3 sequences, around 10% of which appear only once. V lost 7 bases and J lost 4; bases outside the gene matches: 13. Germline V gene sequence: CDR1 SGHTA, CDR2 FQGNSA. The CDR3 loop spans 17 amino acids. This chain uses TRBV7-2 with TRBJ2-3; 11 bases match TRBD2. Specimen: CD4+ T cells sorted from PBMCs, collected 45 days after the yellow fever booster vaccination. The receptor's source is a man between 18 and 35 years old who received the YFV17D yellow fever vaccine. The CDR3 protein is CASTLNSGGASADTQYF. In nucleotides, the CDR3 is TGTGCCAGCACCCTGAATAGCGGGGGGGCCAGTGCAGATACGCAGTATTTT.